This T cell receptor beta chain was recorded in a study of T cell repertoires in cytomegalovirus infection (dated by TCRdb to 2018 to 2020). For the study in its entirety: The peptide stimulations were aimed at well-studied HLA-B-restricted epitopes as well as recently identified HLA-C-restricted CMV epitopes, whose presentation resists viral immunomodulation. Because public TCR beta signatures pointed to carriage of CMV infection together with the matching HLA type, the HLA type of each donor mattered for the analysis. What the authors observed across the whole study: Cumulative frequency of public TCR beta family members discriminated carriers of CMV infection plus the relevant HLA type in this cohort and an independent roughly 320-donor cohort. In the ex vivo response, HLA-C-restricted CMV-specific TCR beta clonotypes were dominant, and in two of eight donors the single most frequent clonotype came from this HLA-C-restricted group.

These reads were obtained on an Illumina HiSeq 1500. The public reads were run again by TCRdb, first through fastp at Q25 and then through MiXCR, and only productive beta chains were kept. Rows with one shared CDR3 protein collapse into an entry with the most common genes and DNA. The sample table lists hundreds of thousands of distinct CDR3 sequences, approximately 32% of them with a count of one. The ten largest account for 12% of the sample. The treatment or condition label, read with the paper, signifies: in vitro stimulation with specific CMV peptide epitopes to enrich CMV-specific T cells. Notes on this clonotype: Its target antigen remains unknown. Base qualities were left out, and no much larger clone turns up one base away.

The source is a human donor in good health (CMV status not recorded). Some clones in this sample may be carry-over from other donors' samples. The specimen comprised cultured CD8+ T cells from PBMCs, sampled from culture after CMV antigen stimulation.

The CDR3 region reads CASISSGGGNNEQFF. The sequenced DNA: TGTGCCAGCATATCGAGCGGGGGGGGAAACAATGAGCAGTTCTTC. The chain links TRBV7-9 with TRBJ2-1, and 10 junctional nucleotides match TRBD2. CDR1 and CDR2 are read off the germline V gene (reference sequence) as SEHNR and FQNEAQ. The CDR3, from cysteine to phenylalanine, totals 15 residues. Only the CDR3 part of the read is kept: 45 bases, read in frame from the first base. The junction shows trimming of 7 bases on V and 5 bases on J, and the gene matches do not reach 8 bases of it. This CDR3, with the reference TRBV7-9 and TRBJ2-1 proteins standing in past its ends, gives the full variable domain DTGVSQNPRHKITKRGQNVTFRCDPISEHNRLYWYRQTLGQGPEFLTYFQNEAQLEKSRLLSDRFSAERPKGSFSTLEIQRTEQGDSAMYLCASISSGGGNNEQFFGPGTRLTVL.